This TCR beta chain was retrieved from a study of Graves' ophthalmopathy and Graves' hyperthyroidism. Findings and caveats of the study: From stable hyperthyroidism, ophthalmopathy was separated by a 13-signature model with 87.88% sensitivity and around 79% specificity.

The V gene's germline CDR1 is SGDLS and CDR2 YYNGEE. The CDR3 runs 16 residues. Deletions cut 3 bases from V and 4 bases from J, with 19 bases between. RNA transcripts were the source from which TCR beta CDR3 regions were amplified. HTBI primers were employed in first-round RT-PCR, then a second-round multiplex PCR followed. TCRdb reanalysed the multiplex PCR reads using MiXCR and keeps one entry per CDR3 protein. In the table there are hundreds of thousands of distinct CDR3 sequences, over 40% of which are singletons. In this sample, this clonotype turned up many times. Its cognate antigen is unknown.

The V and J genes are TRBV9 and TRBJ2-5, with D possibly being TRBD1 (5 bases). The sample consisted of peripheral blood. This TCR came from an adult man with Graves' ophthalmopathy. This chain's CDR3 is CASSEWGETTRETQYF. The CDR3 DNA reads TGTGCCAGCAGCGAGTGGGGCGAGACCACCCGAGAGACCCAGTACTTC.